Listed below are T cell receptor beta chains from one sample, sequenced in a study of CD8 T cells in ankylosing spondylitis. TCRdb passed the 5' RACE reads through MiXCR, listing each CDR3 protein once. The table shows about 540,000 distinct CDR3 sequences, with more than 9.5% occurring only once. Sequencing input: blood, either unsorted or a sorted T cell fraction (not recorded which). The receptors stem from a male donor with ankylosing spondylitis. CDR3s include the opening cysteine and the closing phenylalanine or tryptophan. The D gene is left open where the match is weak. For some rows the clone size is stated as once, few or many, or as a class when expanded; others skip it.

.	TRBV6-5	TRBJ1-2	.	CASSYRSATAFYGYTF	TGTGCCAGCAGTTACCGGTCGGCGACAGCTTTCTATGGCTACACCTTC
.	TRBV4-2	TRBJ2-5	many	CASSPWMGGYETQYF	TGTGCCAGCAGCCCTTGGATGGGGGGTTACGAGACCCAGTACTTC
.	TRBV4-2	TRBJ2-3	.	CASSQARTASSTDTQYF	TGTGCCAGCAGCCAGGCCAGGACAGCGTCTAGCACAGATACGCAGTATTTT
.	TRBV20-1	TRBJ2-1	many	CSAAEGSYNEQFF	TGCAGTGCCGCGGAGGGCTCCTACAATGAGCAGTTCTTC
.	TRBV4-2	TRBJ1-4	.	CASSQDRLGPNEKLFF	TGTGCCAGCAGCCAAGATCGATTAGGGCCTAATGAAAAACTGTTTTTT
.	TRBV15	TRBJ2-3	.	CATSRPGISSTDTQYF	TGTGCCACCAGCAGACCAGGGATATCTAGCACAGATACGCAGTATTTT
TRBD1	TRBV5-1	TRBJ2-1	few	CASSTGQGGNEQFF	TGCGCCAGCAGCACCGGACAGGGGGGAAATGAGCAGTTCTTC
.	TRBV7-8	TRBJ1-1	few	CASSPLGNRGTEAFF	TGTGCCAGCAGCCCCCTCGGGAATCGGGGCACTGAAGCTTTCTTT
.	TRBV3-1	TRBJ2-2	.	CASSQSRSGELFF	TGTGCCAGCAGCCAAAGCAGGTCCGGGGAGCTGTTTTTT
.	TRBV7-6	TRBJ2-1	.	CASSLEAGSGNEQFF	TGTGCCAGCAGCTTAGAGGCAGGCAGCGGCAATGAGCAGTTCTTC
TRBD1	TRBV24-1	TRBJ2-3	.	CATGQGWTDTQYF	TGTGCCACCGGACAGGGGTGGACAGATACGCAGTATTTT
TRBD2	TRBV27	TRBJ2-1	many	CASSFPYSGRAGNEQFF	TGTGCCAGCAGTTTCCCCTATAGCGGGAGGGCCGGCAATGAGCAGTTCTTC
.	TRBV7-2	TRBJ1-1	.	CASSWTWTEAFF	TGTGCCAGCAGCTGGACATGGACTGAAGCTTTCTTT
TRBD2	TRBV10-1	TRBJ2-1	many	CASSVLAGKNEQFF	TGCGCCAGCAGTGTGCTAGCGGGAAAAAATGAGCAGTTCTTC
.	TRBV3-1	TRBJ2-2	.	CASALADFYTGELFF	TGTGCCAGCGCCCTGGCGGATTTTTACACCGGGGAGCTGTTTTTT
TRBD2	TRBV2	TRBJ2-1	.	CASTREGYNEQFF	TGTGCCAGCACCCGGGAGGGGTACAATGAGCAGTTCTTC
.	TRBV7-8	TRBJ1-2	few	CASSLGTHSGTENYGYTF	TGTGCCAGCAGCTTAGGAACGCATTCAGGGACGGAAAACTATGGCTACACCTTC
TRBD2	TRBV7-8	TRBJ2-2	.	CASSTNGLAPNTGELFF	TGTGCCAGCAGCACCAACGGACTAGCGCCGAACACCGGGGAGCTGTTTTTT
TRBD2	TRBV6-1	TRBJ2-3	.	CASRRLATDTQYF	TGTGCCAGCAGACGACTAGCAACAGATACGCAGTATTTT
.	TRBV14	TRBJ2-1	few	CASSQERVGNEQFF	TGTGCCAGCAGCCAAGAAAGGGTCGGGAATGAGCAGTTCTTC
.	TRBV5-1	TRBJ1-1	many	CASSQETGMNTEAFF	TGCGCCAGCAGCCAAGAAACCGGCATGAACACTGAAGCTTTCTTT
.	TRBV5-1	TRBJ1-2	.	CASSLGDYYGYTF	TGCGCCAGCAGCTTGGGGGATTACTATGGCTACACCTTC
.	TRBV5-5	TRBJ1-1	few	CASSWRTENTEAFF	TGTGCCAGCAGCTGGAGGACCGAGAACACTGAAGCTTTCTTT
TRBD2	TRBV7-9	TRBJ2-5	.	CASRRLAGDAVQETQYF	TGTGCCAGCAGAAGACTAGCGGGAGACGCTGTACAAGAGACCCAGTACTTC
TRBD2	TRBV5-1	TRBJ2-1	few	CASSELGSGTPFDNEQFF	TGCGCCAGCAGCGAACTCGGTAGCGGGACCCCCTTTGACAATGAGCAGTTCTTC
TRBD1	TRBV12-3/TRBV12-4	TRBJ1-5	.	CASSRQGMSNQPQHF	TGTGCCAGCAGCCGACAGGGGATGAGCAATCAGCCCCAGCATTTT
.	TRBV27	TRBJ2-3	.	CASSLGAPWDTQYF	TGTGCCAGCAGTTTAGGGGCGCCGTGGGATACGCAGTATTTT
TRBD2	TRBV15	TRBJ2-5	.	CATSSQPPTAGVPETQYF	TGTGCCACCAGCAGCCAGCCCCCAACAGCGGGAGTCCCAGAGACCCAGTACTTC
.	TRBV24-1	TRBJ1-1	.	CATSDTASDRNTEAFF	TGTGCCACCAGTGATACAGCCTCGGACAGGAACACTGAAGCTTTCTTT
.	TRBV25-1	TRBJ2-7	few	CASSEAGTFYEQYF	TGTGCCAGCAGTGAAGCCGGGACCTTCTACGAGCAGTACTTC
TRBD1	TRBV28	TRBJ1-4	.	CASSPGTGGGEKLFF	TGTGCCAGCAGCCCCGGGACAGGGGGCGGTGAAAAACTGTTTTTT
.	TRBV11-1	TRBJ2-2	.	CASKFAQNTGELFF	TGTGCCAGCAAATTCGCACAGAACACCGGGGAGCTGTTTTTT
.	TRBV5-1	TRBJ2-5	.	CASSLRRDQETQYF	TGCGCCAGCAGCTTGAGGAGGGACCAGGAGACCCAGTACTTC
TRBD2	TRBV9	TRBJ2-1	.	CASSVGASGRGEQFF	TGTGCCAGCAGCGTAGGAGCTAGCGGGAGGGGTGAGCAGTTCTTC
.	TRBV11-2	TRBJ2-2	few	CASSSFFPGLSNTGELFF	TGTGCCAGCAGCTCCTTTTTTCCTGGACTGTCGAACACCGGGGAGCTGTTTTTT
TRBD1	TRBV18	TRBJ1-4	few	CASSPRTGLATNEKLFF	TGTGCCAGCTCACCACGGACAGGGCTAGCAACTAATGAAAAACTGTTTTTT
.	TRBV28	TRBJ2-1	.	CASSPGSRLNEQFF	TGTGCCAGCAGCCCAGGATCTAGGTTGAATGAGCAGTTCTTC
.	TRBV11-2	TRBJ2-3	.	CASSLSPGLSTDTQYF	TGTGCCAGCAGCTTAAGTCCGGGGTTAAGCACAGATACGCAGTATTTT
TRBD1	TRBV12-3/TRBV12-4	TRBJ2-1	many	CASSPGQGADNEQFF	TGTGCCAGCAGTCCCGGACAGGGGGCTGACAATGAGCAGTTCTTC
TRBD2	TRBV5-1	TRBJ2-7	many	CASSLRLAGGYEQYF	TGCGCCAGCAGCTTGAGGCTAGCGGGAGGCTACGAGCAGTACTTC
.	TRBV12-3/TRBV12-4	TRBJ2-6	.	CASRLQVGSGANVLTF	TGTGCCAGCAGACTACAGGTGGGATCTGGGGCCAACGTCCTGACTTTC
TRBD2	TRBV11-3	TRBJ2-3	many	CASSHGLAGPTDTQYF	TGTGCCAGCAGCCATGGACTAGCGGGACCCACAGATACGCAGTATTTT
.	TRBV29-1	TRBJ1-2	.	CSASGGDYGYTF	TGCAGCGCCTCCGGCGGGGACTATGGCTACACCTTC
TRBD1	TRBV12-3/TRBV12-4	TRBJ1-4	.	CASSLAPGQGREKLFF	TGTGCCAGCAGTTTAGCGCCGGGACAGGGGAGGGAAAAACTGTTTTTT
.	TRBV2	TRBJ1-1	.	CASSARRTEAFF	TGTGCCAGCAGTGCCAGGCGAACTGAAGCTTTCTTT